This entry lists 27 T cell receptor beta chains sequenced from one sample in a study of cytomegalovirus exposure and HLA in healthy donors (dated by TCRdb to 2017 to 2019). Library creation used the immunoSEQ multiplex PCR assay. A mixture of 60 forward primers for TCR Vbeta segments and 13 reverse primers for TCR Jbeta segments was used in the multiplex PCR. The table was pulled from immuneACCESS by TCRdb, which kept in-frame rearrangements only. Such tables lose some clones; where checked, under half of the loss comes from unresolved V genes, and the rest has no known cause. The sample records some 110,000 clones, roughly four fifths of which are singletons. The ten top clones hold less than 2.5% of the sample. The sequenced sample consisted of PBMCs. The origin of the receptors is a man aged 50-60 years in good health and CMV-seronegative.

The rearrangement uses TRBV28 and TRBJ2-7, with 9 bases fitting TRBD1. Germline loops: CDR1 MDHEN, CDR2 SYDVKM. This CDR3 comprises 15 residues. J lost 3 bases, V lost 5 bases, and 8 bases had no gene match. CDR3 bases: TGTGCCAGCAGTCGAAGAGGACAGGGGCTCTACGAGCAGTACGTC. Its protein product is CASSRRGQGLYEQYV.

The table lists this clone with a count of one. The rearrangement links TRBV28 to TRBJ1-2, with D unresolved. The CDR3 extends over 13 amino acids. Looked up from germline, CDR1 is MDHEN and CDR2 is SYDVKM. V lost 0 bases, J lost 5 bases, and 7 bases lay in between. CDR3 bases: TGTGCCAGCAGTTTATGGGGAGAGTATGGCTACACCTTC. Amino acid sequence: CASSLWGEYGYTF.

This clone was counted a few times. The chain employs TRBV18 and TRBJ2-7; 8 bases line up with TRBD2. Germline V lookup: CDR1 KGHSH, CDR2 LQKENI. The V and J ends lost 0 bases and 2 bases, in that order; junction bases with no gene match: 6. There are 16 residues in the CDR3. CDR3 sequence: CASSPPGRGATYEQYF. CDR3 bases: TGTGCCAGCTCACCACCGGGGCGGGGGGCAACCTACGAGCAGTACTTC.

The genes are TRBV5-1 and TRBJ2-5, with D possibly being TRBD1 (5 bases). The CDR3 runs to 14 residues. Germline CDR1 SGHRS, CDR2 YFSETQ. V was trimmed by 1 base and J by 5 bases, leaving 12 bases between them. Here the CDR3 reads CASSLRQGYETQYF. Written as DNA, the CDR3 is TGCGCCAGCAGCTTGAGGCAGGGTTACGAGACCCAGTACTTC. Supplemented by reference TRBV5-1 and TRBJ2-5, the full variable domain reads KAGVTQTPRYLIKTRGQQVTLSCSPISGHRSVSWYQQTPGQGLQFLFEYFSETQRNKGNFPGRFSGRQFSNSRSEMNVSTLELGDSALYLCASSLRQGYETQYFGPGTRLLVL.

The chain links TRBV5-1 to TRBJ2-3; tentative D call: TRBD2 (5 bases). The CDR3 contains 17 residues. Germline CDR1 reads SGHRS; CDR2 reads YFSETQ. Trimming shortened V by 0 bases and J by 1 base, and 15 bases separated the two germline ends. CDR3 residues: CASSLASGGFRTDTQYF. CDR3 coding DNA: TGCGCCAGCAGCTTGGCCTCCGGCGGGTTCCGCACAGATACGCAGTATTTT.

The rearrangement uses TRBV21-1 and TRBJ2-3; the table assigns TRBD2, which was not confirmed against the DNA. TRBV21-1 is listed as a pseudogene. The CDR3 has 15 residues. CDR3 amino acids: CASSKVFNLTDTQYF. CDR3 nucleotides: TGTGCCAGCAGCAAAGTCTTCAACTTAACAGATACGCAGTATTTT.

The CDR3 DNA reads TGTGCCAGCAGTCACAACCGTTACCTGTATAATTCACCCCTCCACTTT. Encoded protein: CASSHNRYLYNSPLHF. This sequence joins TRBV2 and TRBJ1-6; D is uncertain. Germline V gene data show CDR1 as SNHLY and CDR2 as FYNNEI. V was shortened by 5 bases and J by 4 bases, with 15 bases between the two germline ends. The CDR3 extends over 16 amino acids. Based on the CDR3 plus reference TRBV2 and TRBJ1-6, the full variable domain is EPEVTQTPSHQVTQMGQEVILRCVPISNHLYFYWYRQILGQKVEFLVSFYNNEISEKSEIFDDQFSVERPDGSNFTLKIRSTKLEDSAMYFCASSHNRYLYNSPLHFGNGTRLTVT.

The V gene is TRBV5-4, the J gene TRBJ2-1, with TRBD2 identical over 7 bases. This CDR3 region has 13 residues. V was pared by 0 bases and J by 11 bases, with 5 bases of the junction left unmatched. Germline V CDR1 and CDR2: SGHNT, YYREEE (reference sequence). The CDR3 loop reads CASSLVWEGQQFF. Written as DNA, the CDR3 is TGTGCCAGCAGCTTGGTCTGGGAGGGACAGCAGTTCTTC.

The rearrangement links TRBV5-1 to TRBJ2-1; 7 positions match TRBD1. The ends lost 0 bases at V and 9 bases at J; junction bases unmatched: 15. This CDR3 is built from 17 residues. CDR1 SGHRS and CDR2 YFSETQ come from the germline V gene. The CDR3 DNA sequence: TGCGCCAGCAGCTTGGGAACGTGGGACAGTCGGGTTGGTGAGCAGTTCTTC. It encodes CASSLGTWDSRVGEQFF.

The gene calls are TRBV5-1 and TRBJ2-3; D uncertain. CDR1 is SGHRS and CDR2 is YFSETQ in the germline V gene. Trimming removed 0 bases at V and 2 bases at J, with 7 bases between. The CDR3 is made up of 14 amino acids. CDR3 sequence reads: CASSLETPTDTQYF. CDR3 DNA sequence: TGCGCCAGCAGCTTGGAGACACCCACAGATACGCAGTATTTT.

In DNA form, the CDR3 reads TGTGCCAGCAGCTCGCCGGGACAGGGGAGCTCCTACGAGCAGTACGTC. It is translated as CASSSPGQGSSYEQYV. The rearrangement joins TRBV7-6 to TRBJ2-7; 10 bases match TRBD1. V shed 4 bases, J shed 0 bases, and the junction held 6 bases outside the gene matches. The germline V gene has CDR1 SGHVS and CDR2 FNYEAQ. The CDR3 sequence is 16 residues long.

This chain connects TRBV13 to TRBJ2-5; 11 positions agree with TRBD2. The CDR3 has 15 amino acids. Germline V CDR1 and CDR2: PRHDT, FYEKMQ (reference sequence). The V and J ends lost 3 bases and 7 bases, in that order; junction bases with no gene match: 7. CDR3 loop: CASSLGTSGEGTQYF. DNA for the CDR3: TGTGCCAGCAGCTTGGGGACTAGCGGTGAGGGGACCCAGTACTTC.

This chain uses TRBV13 with TRBJ2-1; D perhaps matches TRBD1 (5 bases). Trimming took off 5 bases at V and 0 bases at J, with 14 bases between the two ends. Germline-derived CDR1 and CDR2 are PRHDT and FYEKMQ (reference sequence). This CDR3 region has 16 residues. CDR3 loop: CASSPSDSGSYNEQFF. DNA for the CDR3: TGTGCCAGCAGCCCCTCCGACAGTGGCTCCTACAATGAGCAGTTCTTC.

This chain uses TRBV5-4 with TRBJ2-5; 8 positions agree with TRBD2. The CDR3 contains 16 residues. The junction had 18 bases not matched to a gene; V was cut back by 9 bases and J by 5 bases. Germline V gene sequence: CDR1 SGHNT, CDR2 YYREEE (reference sequence). This chain's CDR3 is CAIAPPGLADSETQYF. CDR3 DNA sequence: TGTGCCATCGCGCCACCTGGACTAGCAGATTCGGAGACCCAGTACTTC. The complete variable domain, with remaining parts taken from reference TRBV5-4 and TRBJ2-5, reads ETGVTQSPTHLIKTRGQQVTLRCSSQSGHNTVSWYQQALGQGPQFIFQYYREEENGRGNFPPRFSGLQFPNYSSELNVNALELDDSALYLCAIAPPGLADSETQYFGPGTRLLVL.

The chain joins TRBV14 to TRBJ2-2, with 8 positions matching TRBD2. The germline gives CDR1 SGHDN, CDR2 FVKESK. There are 15 residues in the CDR3. J was trimmed by 5 bases and V by 4 bases; bases with no gene match: 6. Written as DNA, the CDR3 is TGTGCCAGCAGCCCCGGGACTAGTCGAACCGGGGAGCTGTTTTTT. Its translation: CASSPGTSRTGELFF.

The chain is built from TRBV11-2 and TRBJ2-7; 10 nucleotides agree with TRBD1. Germline CDR1 and CDR2: SGHAT and FQNNGV. The CDR3 is 15 amino acids. Unmatched junction bases numbered 6, after V lost 2 bases and J lost 5 bases. In DNA form, the CDR3 reads TGTGCCAGCAGCTTACTAGGGACAGGGGACGACGAGCAGTACGTC. Its translation is CASSLLGTGDDEQYV.

This chain connects TRBV15 to TRBJ2-7, with 8 bases that match TRBD1. Germline V gene data show CDR1 as LNHNV and CDR2 as YYDKDF (reference sequence). The length of the CDR3 is 17 residues. V lost 3 bases and J lost 4; bases outside the gene matches: 14. The CDR3 here is CATSRDRAIKVYYEQYF. The CDR3 bases are TGTGCCACCAGCAGGGACAGGGCGATAAAAGTTTATTACGAGCAGTACTTC. Full variable domain (remainder filled in from reference TRBV15 and TRBJ2-7): DAMVIQNPRYQVTQFGKPVTLSCSQTLNHNVMYWYQQKSSQAPKLLFHYYDKDFNNEADTPDNFQSRRPNTSFCFLDIRSPGLGDTAMYLCATSRDRAIKVYYEQYFGPGTRLTVT.

This chain connects TRBV19 to TRBJ1-1, with D maybe TRBD1 (6 bases). The CDR3 runs to 12 residues. Germline CDR1 LNHDA, CDR2 SQIVND (reference sequence). The germline V and J ends were trimmed by 6 bases and 5 bases, with 10 bases remaining between them. This CDR3 is CASRNRETEAFF. The CDR3 nucleotides read TGTGCCAGTAGGAACAGGGAAACTGAAGCTTTCTTT.

The chain is built from TRBV4-1 and TRBJ1-2; D is uncertain. This CDR3 comprises 15 residues. Germline V gene sequence: CDR1 MGHRA, CDR2 YSYEKL. The V and J ends lost 5 bases and 0 bases respectively, with 13 bases between them. CDR3 loop: CASSFEGTTNYGYTF. The CDR3 bases are TGCGCCAGCAGCTTTGAGGGAACAACTAACTATGGCTACACCTTC.

This chain uses TRBV9 with TRBJ2-5; 7 positions match TRBD2. V shed 7 bases and J 5 bases; nucleotides not matched to a gene: 8. CDR3 size: 13 residues. CDR1 and CDR2 (germline): SGDLS, YYNGEE. The CDR3 DNA sequence: TGTGCCAGCGGGGCGGGGGTGGGGGAGACCCAGTACTTC. As protein: CASGAGVGETQYF.

The V gene is TRBV5-4, the J gene TRBJ2-3, with 9 bases aligning to TRBD2. CDR1 is SGHNT and CDR2 is YYREEE in the germline V gene (reference sequence). The CDR3 runs to 16 residues. V lost 5 bases and J lost 2; bases outside the gene matches: 9. The CDR3 here is CASRPERGDATDTQYF. The CDR3 DNA sequence: TGTGCCAGCAGACCCGAGCGGGGGGACGCCACAGATACGCAGTATTTT. Variable domain in full (rest from reference TRBV5-4 and TRBJ2-3): ETGVTQSPTHLIKTRGQQVTLRCSSQSGHNTVSWYQQALGQGPQFIFQYYREEENGRGNFPPRFSGLQFPNYSSELNVNALELDDSALYLCASRPERGDATDTQYFGPGTRLTVL.

The chain joins TRBV2 to TRBJ2-3; 7 nucleotides agree with TRBD1. CDR1 and CDR2 from the germline V gene are SNHLY and FYNNEI. This CDR3 has 14 residues. V dropped 6 bases and J dropped 5; count of bases not matched to a gene: 8. CDR3 residues: CASRRQGIVDTQYF. CDR3 sequence (DNA): TGTGCCAGCAGACGACAGGGTATAGTAGATACGCAGTATTTT.

This chain uses TRBV14 with TRBJ1-4; D may be TRBD1 (6 bases). Between the trimmed V and J ends, which lost 0 bases and 7 bases, there was a span of 18 bases. CDR1 is SGHDN and CDR2 is FVKESK in the germline V gene. This CDR3 has 17 amino acids. CDR3 sequence (DNA): TGTGCCAGCAGCCAAGATCTTCGCCCCGGACAGCCTGAAAAACTGTTTTTT. Translating gives CASSQDLRPGQPEKLFF. Combining the CDR3 with reference TRBV14 and TRBJ1-4 gives the whole variable domain EAGVTQFPSHSVIEKGQTVTLRCDPISGHDNLYWYRRVMGKEIKFLLHFVKESKQDESGMPNNRFLAERTGGTYSTLKVQPAELEDSGVYFCASSQDLRPGQPEKLFFGSGTQLSVL.

This clone was seen a few times. The rearrangement links TRBV10-3 to TRBJ2-5, with 7 bases identical to TRBD1. The ends lost 9 bases at V and 2 bases at J; junction bases unmatched: 6. CDR1 is ENHRY, CDR2 SYGVKD, per germline. The CDR3 has 13 amino acids. This CDR3 is CAIRQGKQETQYF. CDR3 nucleotides: TGTGCCATAAGACAGGGAAAACAAGAGACCCAGTACTTC.

This clone was seen only once. The chain employs TRBV5-1 and TRBJ2-2; 9 bases align to TRBD1. CDR1 and CDR2 (germline): SGHRS, YFSETQ. CDR3 length equals 16 residues. J was trimmed by 2 bases and V by 3 bases; bases with no gene match: 5. The CDR3 is CASSWGQGYNTGELFF. The CDR3 DNA is TGCGCCAGCAGCTGGGGACAGGGATATAACACCGGGGAGCTGTTTTTT.

This clone was counted a few times. V is TRBV5-4 and J is TRBJ2-1; TRBD1 is a possible D gene (5 bases). Germline V gene data show CDR1 as SGHNT and CDR2 as YYREEE (reference sequence). Deletions cut 1 base from V and 2 bases from J, with 10 bases between. The CDR3 spans 15 residues. The CDR3 spells CASSLSREPYNEQFF. In DNA, the CDR3 is TGTGCCAGCAGCTTGTCCAGGGAACCCTACAATGAGCAGTTCTTC.

J is TRBJ1-1 and V is TRBV7-6; no definite D call. This CDR3 contains 13 residues. V was cut by 1 base and J by 7 bases, with 10 bases left in between. Germline CDR1 is SGHVS and CDR2 is FNYEAQ. CDR3 sequence: CASSLVSVNEAFF. CDR3 coding DNA: TGTGCCAGCAGCTTAGTGTCCGTAAATGAAGCTTTCTTT.